Described below is a single T cell receptor beta chain sequence and its context. Its cognate antigen is unknown. V was trimmed by 3 bases and J by 4 bases, leaving 13 bases between them. The CDR3 is 14 amino acids. TCRdb itself ran the RT-PCR reads through MiXCR, one entry per CDR3 protein. The sample has hundreds of thousands of distinct CDR3 sequences, roughly 20% seen once. These data belong to a study of response to subunit inactivated influenza vaccine. Overall study results and limits: Authors proposed each seasonal influenza vaccination draws in few new T cells.

The material sequenced was PBMCs from blood, taken 5 days after vaccination. The chain couples TRBV12-3 or TRBV12-4 to TRBJ2-7, with D unclear. The source is a man in his forties or fifties who received an inactivated influenza vaccine. CDR3 residues: CASSFSHGRYEQYF. The CDR3 DNA reads TGTGCCAGCAGTTTTTCGCACGGTCGATACGAGCAGTACTTC.